Below, one TCR beta chain is given with its context. The data derive from a study of shared clonotypes between healthy human individuals. Turning to the study itself: The composition of the donors was a couple of women and a few men aged 18 to 49.

The table came from immunoSEQ multiplex PCR; TCRdb's copy has only in-frame clones and leaves some out. The sample has a few hundred thousand clones, 97% seen once. The CDR3 is 13 amino acids. Looked up from germline, CDR1 is MDHEN and CDR2 is SYDVKM. V lost 1 base and J lost 7, with 7 bases in between. The chain has TRBV28 and TRBJ2-2, with no clear D. Input material: naive CD4+ T cells sorted from blood. The subset was: CD45RA+ positively selected. The TCR comes from a young woman in good health. CDR3 DNA sequence: TGTGCCAGCAGTTTATATCTCCACGGGGAGCTGTTTTTT. Translation gives CASSLYLHGELFF.